This TCR beta chain was sequenced for a study of CD8+ T cells in alopecia areata. Study-level findings and limits: Many expanded lesional clones persisted during tofacitinib (in both scalp and blood). Lesional scalp exceeded normal scalp in clonality, especially in alopecia totalis/universalis. One nonresponder makes the tie between baseline CD8+ expansion and response uncertain. Within the top 100, expanded CD8+ clones significantly decreased with tofacitinib, as did scalp clonality.

The treatment was: oral pan-JAK inhibitor, 5-10 mg twice daily. In regard to this clone: Its specificity is unknown.

Reverse transcription of extracted RNA yielded cDNA, which provided the sequencing template. TCRdb keeps only in-frame clones here, not all; method: immunoSEQ multiplex PCR. Here the sample spans 150,000 or so clones, roughly 52% being singletons. The sequence came from a human donor with alopecia areata. The sequencing used CD8+ T cells sorted from blood, collected at week 4, from a patient treated with tofacitinib.

CDR3: CASSFTGLQETQYF. Written as DNA, the CDR3 is TGTGCCAGCAGTTTCACAGGGTTGCAAGAGACCCAGTACTTC. The chain links TRBV6-5 to TRBJ2-5, with D perhaps matching TRBD1 (6 bases). The CDR3 runs 14 residues. The ends were cut back, 4 bases at V and 2 bases at J, with 11 bases in the middle. Germline loops: CDR1 MNHEY, CDR2 SVGAGI.